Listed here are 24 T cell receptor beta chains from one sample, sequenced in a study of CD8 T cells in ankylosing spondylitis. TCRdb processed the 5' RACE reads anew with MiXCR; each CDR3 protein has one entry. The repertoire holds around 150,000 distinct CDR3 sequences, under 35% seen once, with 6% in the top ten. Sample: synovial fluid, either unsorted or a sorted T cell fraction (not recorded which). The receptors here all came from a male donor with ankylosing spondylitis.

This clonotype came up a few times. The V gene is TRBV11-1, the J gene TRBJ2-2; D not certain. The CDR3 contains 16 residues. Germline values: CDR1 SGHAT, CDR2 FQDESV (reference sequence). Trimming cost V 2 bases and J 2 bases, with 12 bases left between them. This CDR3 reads CASSLSPDSNTGELFF. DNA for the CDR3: TGTGCCAGCAGCTTATCCCCCGATTCTAACACCGGGGAGCTGTTTTTT.

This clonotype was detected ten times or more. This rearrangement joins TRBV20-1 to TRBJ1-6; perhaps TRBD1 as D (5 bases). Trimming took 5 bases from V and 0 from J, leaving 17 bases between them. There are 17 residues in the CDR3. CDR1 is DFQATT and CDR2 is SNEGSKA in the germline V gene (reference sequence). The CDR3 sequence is CSAPDGRGSSYNSPLHF. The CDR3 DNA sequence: TGCAGTGCTCCGGACGGACGGGGGAGCTCCTATAATTCACCCCTCCACTTT.

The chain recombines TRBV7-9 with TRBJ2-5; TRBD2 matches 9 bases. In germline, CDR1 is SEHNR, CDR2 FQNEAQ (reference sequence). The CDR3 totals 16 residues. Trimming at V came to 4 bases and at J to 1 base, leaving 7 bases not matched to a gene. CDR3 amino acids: CASSSGQTSGQETQYF. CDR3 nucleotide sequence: TGTGCCAGCAGCTCCGGCCAGACTAGCGGCCAAGAGACCCAGTACTTC. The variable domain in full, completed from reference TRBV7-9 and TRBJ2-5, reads DTGVSQNPRHKITKRGQNVTFRCDPISEHNRLYWYRQTLGQGPEFLTYFQNEAQLEKSRLLSDRFSAERPKGSFSTLEIQRTEQGDSAMYLCASSSGQTSGQETQYFGPGTRLLVL.

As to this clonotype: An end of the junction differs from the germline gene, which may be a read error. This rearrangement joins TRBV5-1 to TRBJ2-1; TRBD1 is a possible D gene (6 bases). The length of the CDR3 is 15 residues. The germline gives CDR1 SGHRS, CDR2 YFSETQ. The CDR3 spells CASTLSAGEYNEQFF. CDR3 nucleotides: TGCGCCAGCACCTTGAGCGCAGGGGAGTACAATGAGCAGTTCTTC.

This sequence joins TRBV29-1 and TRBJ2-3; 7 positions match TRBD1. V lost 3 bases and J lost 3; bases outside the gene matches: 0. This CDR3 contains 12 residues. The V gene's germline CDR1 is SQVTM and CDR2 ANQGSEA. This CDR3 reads CSVETGTDTQYF. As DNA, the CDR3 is TGCAGCGTTGAGACAGGGACAGATACGCAGTATTTT.

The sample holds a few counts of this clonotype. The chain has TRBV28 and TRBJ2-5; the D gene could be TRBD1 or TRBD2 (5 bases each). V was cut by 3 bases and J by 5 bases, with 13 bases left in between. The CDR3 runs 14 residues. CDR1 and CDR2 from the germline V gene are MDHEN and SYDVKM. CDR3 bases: TGTGCCAGCAGTTTTAGGTGGGGGAGCGAGACCCAGTACTTC. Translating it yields CASSFRWGSETQYF.

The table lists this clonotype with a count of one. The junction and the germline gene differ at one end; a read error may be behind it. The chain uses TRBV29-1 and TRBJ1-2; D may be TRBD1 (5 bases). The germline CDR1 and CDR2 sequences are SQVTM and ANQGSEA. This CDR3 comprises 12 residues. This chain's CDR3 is CSVEDGVQEMNF. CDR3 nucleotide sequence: TGCAGCGTTGAAGATGGGGTACAGGAGATGAACTTC.

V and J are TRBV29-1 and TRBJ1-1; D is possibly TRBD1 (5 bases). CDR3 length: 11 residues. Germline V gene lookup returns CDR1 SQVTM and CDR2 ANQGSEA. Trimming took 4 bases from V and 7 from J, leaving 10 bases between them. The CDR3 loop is CSVARDREAFF. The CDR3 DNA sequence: TGCAGCGTTGCCCGGGACCGTGAAGCTTTCTTT.

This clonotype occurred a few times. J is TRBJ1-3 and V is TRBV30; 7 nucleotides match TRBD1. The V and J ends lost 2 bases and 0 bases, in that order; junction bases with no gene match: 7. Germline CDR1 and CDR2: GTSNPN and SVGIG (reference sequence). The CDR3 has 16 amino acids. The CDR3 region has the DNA TGTGCCTGGAGTCTAGCAGGGGGATTCTCTGGAAACACCATATATTTT. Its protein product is CAWSLAGGFSGNTIYF.

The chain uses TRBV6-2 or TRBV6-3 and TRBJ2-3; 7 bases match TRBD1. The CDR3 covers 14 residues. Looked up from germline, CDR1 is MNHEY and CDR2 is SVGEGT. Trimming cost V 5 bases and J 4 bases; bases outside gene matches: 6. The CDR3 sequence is CASSRDSLSDTQYF. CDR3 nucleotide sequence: TGTGCCAGCAGTCGGGACAGCCTATCAGATACGCAGTATTTT.

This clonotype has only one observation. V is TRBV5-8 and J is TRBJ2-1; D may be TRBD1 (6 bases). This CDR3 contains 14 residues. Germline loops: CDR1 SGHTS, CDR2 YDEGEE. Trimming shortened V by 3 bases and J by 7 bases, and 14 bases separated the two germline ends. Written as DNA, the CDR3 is TGTGCCAGCAGCTCACCCAGGGGTAGAAATGAGCAGTTCTTC. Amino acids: CASSSPRGRNEQFF. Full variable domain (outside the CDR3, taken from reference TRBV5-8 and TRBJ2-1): EAGVTQSPTHLIKTRGQQATLRCSPISGHTSVYWYQQALGLGLQFLLWYDEGEERNRGNFPPRFSGRQFPNYSSELNVNALELEDSALYLCASSSPRGRNEQFFGPGTRLTVL.

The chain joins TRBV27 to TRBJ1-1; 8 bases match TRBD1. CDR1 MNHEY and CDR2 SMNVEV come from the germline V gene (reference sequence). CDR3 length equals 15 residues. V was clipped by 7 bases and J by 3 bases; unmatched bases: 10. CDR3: CASMGTGQGDTEAFF. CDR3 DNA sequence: TGTGCCAGCATGGGGACAGGCCAAGGGGACACTGAAGCTTTCTTT.

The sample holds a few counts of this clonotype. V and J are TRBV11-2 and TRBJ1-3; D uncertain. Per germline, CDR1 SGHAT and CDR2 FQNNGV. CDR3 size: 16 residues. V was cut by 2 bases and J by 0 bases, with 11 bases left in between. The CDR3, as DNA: TGTGCCAGCAGCTTATTGGCGGATCTCTCTGGAAACACCATATATTTT. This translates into CASSLLADLSGNTIYF. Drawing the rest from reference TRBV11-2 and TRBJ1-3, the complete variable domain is EAGVAQSPRYKIIEKRQSVAFWCNPISGHATLYWYQQILGQGPKLLIQFQNNGVVDDSQLPKDRFSAERLKGVDSTLKIQPAKLEDSAVYLCASSLLADLSGNTIYFGEGSWLTVV.

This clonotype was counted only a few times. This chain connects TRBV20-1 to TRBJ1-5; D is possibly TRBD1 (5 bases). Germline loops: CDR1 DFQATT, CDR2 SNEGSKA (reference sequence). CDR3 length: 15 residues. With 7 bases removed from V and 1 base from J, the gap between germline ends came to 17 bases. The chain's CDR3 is CSVKPPGGSNQPQHF. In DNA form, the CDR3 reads TGCAGTGTAAAGCCCCCCGGGGGAAGCAATCAGCCCCAGCATTTT.

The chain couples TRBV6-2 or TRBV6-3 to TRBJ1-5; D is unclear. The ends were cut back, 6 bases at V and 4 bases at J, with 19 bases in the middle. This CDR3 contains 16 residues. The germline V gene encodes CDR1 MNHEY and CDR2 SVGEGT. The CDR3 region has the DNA TGTGCCAGCAGCCCGTTGGGCCCCATGGCGAATCAGCCCCAGCATTTT. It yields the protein CASSPLGPMANQPQHF.

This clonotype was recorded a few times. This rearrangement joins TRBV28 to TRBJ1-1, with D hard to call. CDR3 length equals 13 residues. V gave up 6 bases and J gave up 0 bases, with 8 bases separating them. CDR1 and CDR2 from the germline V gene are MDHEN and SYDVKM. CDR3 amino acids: CASSPSMNTEAFF. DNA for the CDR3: TGTGCCAGCAGCCCAAGCATGAACACTGAAGCTTTCTTT.

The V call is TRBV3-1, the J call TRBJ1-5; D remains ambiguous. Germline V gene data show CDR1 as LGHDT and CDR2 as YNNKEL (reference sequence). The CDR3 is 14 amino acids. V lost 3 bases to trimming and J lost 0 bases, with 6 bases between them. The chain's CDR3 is CASSHGYSNQPQHF. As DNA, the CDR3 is TGTGCCAGCAGCCACGGGTATAGCAATCAGCCCCAGCATTTT.

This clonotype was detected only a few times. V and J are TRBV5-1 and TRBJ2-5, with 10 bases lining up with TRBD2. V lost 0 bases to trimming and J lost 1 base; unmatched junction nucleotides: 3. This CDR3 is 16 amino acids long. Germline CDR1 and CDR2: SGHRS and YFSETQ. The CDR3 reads CASSLGLAGGQETQYF. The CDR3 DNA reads TGCGCCAGCAGCTTGGGGTTAGCGGGAGGCCAAGAGACCCAGTACTTC.

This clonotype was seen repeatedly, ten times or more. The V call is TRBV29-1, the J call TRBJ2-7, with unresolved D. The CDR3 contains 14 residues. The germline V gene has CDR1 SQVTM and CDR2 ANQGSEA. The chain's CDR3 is CRWGWRFKVSEQYF. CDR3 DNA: TGCAGGTGGGGATGGCGTTTTAAGGTTTCCGAGCAGTACTTC.

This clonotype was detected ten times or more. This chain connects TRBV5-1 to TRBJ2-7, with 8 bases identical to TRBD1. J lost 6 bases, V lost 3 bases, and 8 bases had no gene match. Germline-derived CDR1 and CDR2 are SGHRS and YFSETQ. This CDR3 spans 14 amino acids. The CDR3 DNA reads TGCGCCAGCAGCTCTATACAGGGGGTTGGCGAGCAGTACTTC. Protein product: CASSSIQGVGEQYF. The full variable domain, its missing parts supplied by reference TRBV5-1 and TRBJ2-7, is KAGVTQTPRYLIKTRGQQVTLSCSPISGHRSVSWYQQTPGQGLQFLFEYFSETQRNKGNFPGRFSGRQFSNSRSEMNVSTLELGDSALYLCASSSIQGVGEQYFGPGTRLTVT.

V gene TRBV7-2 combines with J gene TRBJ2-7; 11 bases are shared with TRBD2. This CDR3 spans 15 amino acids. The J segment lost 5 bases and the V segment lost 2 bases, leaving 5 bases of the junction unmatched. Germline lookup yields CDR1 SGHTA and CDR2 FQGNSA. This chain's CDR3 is CASSLLGTSGDEQYF. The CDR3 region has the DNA TGTGCCAGCAGCTTACTCGGGACTAGCGGTGACGAGCAGTACTTC.

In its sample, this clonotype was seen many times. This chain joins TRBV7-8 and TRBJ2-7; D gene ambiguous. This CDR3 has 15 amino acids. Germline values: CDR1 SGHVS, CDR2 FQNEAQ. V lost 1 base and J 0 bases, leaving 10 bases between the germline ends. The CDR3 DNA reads TGTGCCAGCAGCTTAGGTGACTTAAGCTCCTACGAGCAGTACTTC. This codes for CASSLGDLSSYEQYF.

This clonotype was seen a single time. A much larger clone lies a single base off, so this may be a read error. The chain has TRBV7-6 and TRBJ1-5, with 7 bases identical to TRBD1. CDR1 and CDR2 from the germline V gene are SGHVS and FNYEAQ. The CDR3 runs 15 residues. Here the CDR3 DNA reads TGTGCCAGCAGCTTAGCTTCAGGGGGAGACCAGCCCCAGCAATTT. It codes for CASSLASGGDQPQQF.

CDR3 sequence (DNA): TGTGCCAGCAGCTCCTTGACTAGCCGATCCTACAATGAGCAGTTCTTC. Its protein is CASSSLTSRSYNEQFF. This rearrangement joins TRBV7-9 to TRBJ2-1; TRBD2 aligns across 7 bases. Losses at the gene ends were 4 bases for V and 1 base for J; bases not matched to a gene: 7. Germline-derived CDR1 and CDR2 are SEHNR and FQNEAQ (reference sequence). The CDR3 length is 16 residues.